The next 8 T cell receptor beta chains were all read from a single sample in a study of CD8 T cells in Susac syndrome. Reverse transcription of roughly 0.5 to 1 ug RNA was performed with random hexamers. One entry per CDR3 protein, called by TCRdb with MiXCR from the immunoSEQ multiplex PCR reads. The sample lists tens of thousands of distinct CDR3 sequences; roughly 94% were seen once. The sequencing input was CD8+ T cells from PBMCs. These receptors were taken from a human donor with Susac syndrome.

V gene TRBV11-2 combines with J gene TRBJ2-5, with D unresolved. CDR3 size: 13 residues. V gave up 7 bases and J gave up 1 base, with 10 bases separating them. The V gene's germline CDR1 is SGHAT and CDR2 FQNNGV. The CDR3 coding sequence is TGTGCCAGCACCGTCTACAGCCAAGAGACCCAGTACTTC. As protein: CASTVYSQETQYF. The whole variable domain, filled in from reference TRBV11-2 and TRBJ2-5, reads EAGVAQSPRYKIIEKRQSVAFWCNPISGHATLYWYQQILGQGPKLLIQFQNNGVVDDSQLPKDRFSAERLKGVDSTLKIQPAKLEDSAVYLCASTVYSQETQYFGPGTRLLVL.

The J gene is TRBJ2-1, the V gene TRBV19; the D gene could be TRBD1 or TRBD2 (5 bases each). The CDR3 has 11 residues. Trimming shortened V by 6 bases and J by 10 bases, and 10 bases separated the two germline ends. The V gene's germline CDR1 is LNHDA and CDR2 SQIVND (reference sequence). For the CDR3, the DNA is TGTGCCAGTAGACGGGGCAGGGAGCAGTTCTTC. This translates into CASRRGREQFF.

For the CDR3, the DNA is TGTGCCACCAGCGCCGCTGGGACAGAAGAGACCCAGTACTTC. Amino acid sequence: CATSAAGTEETQYF. This sequence joins TRBV15 and TRBJ2-5; TRBD1 aligns across 7 bases. V trimming: 5 bases; J trimming: 3 bases; junction bases outside the gene matches: 6. The CDR3 runs to 14 residues. CDR1 and CDR2 from the germline V gene are LNHNV and YYDKDF (reference sequence).

The chain carries TRBV5-1 and TRBJ1-2; possibly TRBD1 for D (5 bases). Per germline, CDR1 SGHRS and CDR2 YFSETQ. The CDR3 runs 14 residues. Deletions cut 3 bases from V and 3 bases from J, with 12 bases between. In DNA, the CDR3 is TGCGCCAGCAGCTCGGGGATAGGGGACTATGGCTACACCTTC. Amino acids: CASSSGIGDYGYTF.

This chain connects TRBV27 to TRBJ2-7, with TRBD2 matching 12 bases. The CDR3 has 15 residues. CDR1 and CDR2 (germline): MNHEY, SMNVEV (reference sequence). V trimming: 4 bases; J trimming: 1 base; junction bases outside the gene matches: 2. CDR3: CASSSSGGASYEQYF. The DNA for the CDR3 is TGTGCCAGCAGTTCTAGCGGGGGGGCGTCCTACGAGCAGTACTTC.

The CDR3 is CASGPPGTKNIQYF. The CDR3 DNA reads as TGTGCTAGTGGTCCGCCGGGGACCAAAAACATTCAGTACTTC. The chain employs TRBV12-5 and TRBJ2-4, with D possibly TRBD2 on 5 matching bases. CDR1 is LGHNT, CDR2 FRNRAP, per germline. Trimming pared 5 bases from V and 2 bases from J, leaving 10 bases between. This CDR3 is built from 14 residues.

The chain recombines TRBV7-9 with TRBJ1-1; 8 bases agree with TRBD1. Trimming at V came to 4 bases and at J to 13 bases, leaving 8 bases not matched to a gene. CDR3 length equals 12 residues. Germline V gene lookup returns CDR1 SEHNR and CDR2 FQNEAQ (reference sequence). The CDR3 sequence: CASSSGTGTFFF. In nucleotides, the CDR3 is TGTGCCAGCAGCTCAGGGACAGGAACCTTTTTCTTT.

The chain uses TRBV9 and TRBJ2-2; D not certain. The CDR3 loop spans 16 amino acids. Deletions cut 0 bases from V and 0 bases from J, with 9 bases between. The germline CDR1 and CDR2 sequences are SGDLS and YYNGEE. This CDR3 is CASSVDPGPNTGELFF. As DNA, the CDR3 is TGTGCCAGCAGCGTAGACCCAGGACCGAACACCGGGGAGCTGTTTTTT.